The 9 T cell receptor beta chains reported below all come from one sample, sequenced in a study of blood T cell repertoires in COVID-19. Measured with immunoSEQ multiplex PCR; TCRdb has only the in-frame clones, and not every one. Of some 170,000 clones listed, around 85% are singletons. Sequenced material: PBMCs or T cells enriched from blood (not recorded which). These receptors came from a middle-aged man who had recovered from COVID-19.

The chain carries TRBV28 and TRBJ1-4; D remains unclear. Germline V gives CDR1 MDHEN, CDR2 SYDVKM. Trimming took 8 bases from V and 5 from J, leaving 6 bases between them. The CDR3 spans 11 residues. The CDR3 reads CASLSNEKLFF. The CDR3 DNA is TGTGCCAGCCTAAGCAATGAAAAACTGTTTTTT. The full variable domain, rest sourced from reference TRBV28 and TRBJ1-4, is DVKVTQSSRYLVKRTGEKVFLECVQDMDHENMFWYRQDPGLGLRLIYFSYDVKMKEKGDIPEGYSVSREKKERFSLILESASTNQTSMYLCASLSNEKLFFGSGTQLSVL.

The DNA for the CDR3 is TGTGCCAGTAGGGGGGGACCGGCATTCACCGGGGAGCTGTTTTTT. Translating gives CASRGGPAFTGELFF. The rearrangement joins TRBV19 to TRBJ2-2; D may be TRBD2 (6 bases). The CDR3 has 15 amino acids. CDR1 LNHDA and CDR2 SQIVND come from the germline V gene (reference sequence). V was clipped by 6 bases and J by 4 bases, with 15 bases between them.

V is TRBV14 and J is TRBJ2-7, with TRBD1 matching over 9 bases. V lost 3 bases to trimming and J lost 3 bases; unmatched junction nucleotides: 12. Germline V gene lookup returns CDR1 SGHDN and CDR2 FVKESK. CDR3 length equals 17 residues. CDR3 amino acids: CASSQTPGTGSRYEQYF. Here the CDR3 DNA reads TGTGCCAGCAGCCAGACACCCGGGACAGGGTCCCGCTACGAGCAGTACTTC. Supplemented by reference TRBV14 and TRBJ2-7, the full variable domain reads EAGVTQFPSHSVIEKGQTVTLRCDPISGHDNLYWYRRVMGKEIKFLLHFVKESKQDESGMPNNRFLAERTGGTYSTLKVQPAELEDSGVYFCASSQTPGTGSRYEQYFGPGTRLTVT.

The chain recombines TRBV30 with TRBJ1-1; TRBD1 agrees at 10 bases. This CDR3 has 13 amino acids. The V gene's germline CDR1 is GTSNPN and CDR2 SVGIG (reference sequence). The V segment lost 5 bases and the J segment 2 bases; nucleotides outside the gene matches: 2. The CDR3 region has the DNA TGTGCCTGGGACAGGGGGCTTAACACTGAAGCTTTCTTT. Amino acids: CAWDRGLNTEAFF.

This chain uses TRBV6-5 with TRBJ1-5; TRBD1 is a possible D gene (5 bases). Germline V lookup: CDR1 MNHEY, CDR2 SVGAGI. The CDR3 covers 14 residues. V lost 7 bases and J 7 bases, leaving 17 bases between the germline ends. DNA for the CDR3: TGTGCCAGCATTACGATCGGGGGGAGGCAGCCCCAGCATTTT. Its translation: CASITIGGRQPQHF.

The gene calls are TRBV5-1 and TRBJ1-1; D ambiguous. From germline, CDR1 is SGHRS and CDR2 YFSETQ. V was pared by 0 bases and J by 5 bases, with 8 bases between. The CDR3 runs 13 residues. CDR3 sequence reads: CASSLEPRTEAFF. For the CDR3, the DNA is TGCGCCAGCAGCTTGGAACCTAGGACTGAAGCTTTCTTT.

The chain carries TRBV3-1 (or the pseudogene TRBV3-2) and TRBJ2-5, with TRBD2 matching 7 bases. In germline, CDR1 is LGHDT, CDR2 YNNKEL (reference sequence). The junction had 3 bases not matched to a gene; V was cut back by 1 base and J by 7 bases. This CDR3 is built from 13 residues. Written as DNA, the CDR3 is TGTGCCAGCAGCCAAGCAGCGGGGTCGACCCAGTACTTC. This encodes CASSQAAGSTQYF.

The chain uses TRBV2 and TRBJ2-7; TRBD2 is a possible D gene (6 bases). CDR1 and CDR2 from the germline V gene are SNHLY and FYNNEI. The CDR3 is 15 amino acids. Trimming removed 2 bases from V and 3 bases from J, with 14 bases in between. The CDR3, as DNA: TGTGCCAGCAGTGAATCAGGGACTGAAGACTACGAGCAGTACTTC. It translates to CASSESGTEDYEQYF.

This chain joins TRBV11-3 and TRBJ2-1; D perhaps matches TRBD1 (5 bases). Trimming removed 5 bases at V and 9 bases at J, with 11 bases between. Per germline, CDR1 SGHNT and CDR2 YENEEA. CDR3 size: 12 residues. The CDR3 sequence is CASSLRGGEQFF. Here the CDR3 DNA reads TGTGCCAGCAGCCTTAGGGGTGGTGAGCAGTTCTTC.